The rows below give T cell receptor beta chains drawn from one sample of a study of cytomegalovirus exposure and HLA in healthy donors. Clones were sequenced by immunoSEQ multiplex PCR, and TCRdb holds only the in-frame ones, with some missing. The profile shows approximately 150,000 clones, around 86% of them singletons. What was sequenced was PBMCs. All receptors come from a woman aged 25-40 years in good health and CMV-seronegative. The CDR3 runs from the conserved cysteine through the conserved F or W. The D gene is left open where the match is weak. The size entry is marked missing in some rows and otherwise reads once, few, many or a size class.

j_call d_call cdr3_length clone_size v_call cdr3_nt cdr3_aa
TRBJ2-7 TRBD2 17 NA TRBV7-2 TGTGCCAGCAGCCCAGGCAAATGGGCGGGGGGGCACTACGAGCAGTACTTC CASSPGKWAGGHYEQYF
TRBJ1-1 NA 14 few TRBV6-5 TGTGCCAGCAGTCAGACAGGTAGGACCAGGTCGGCTTTCTTT CASSQTGRTRSAFF
TRBJ1-5 TRBD1 16 few TRBV2 TGTGCCAGCAGTGATAGAGGGGGCCTTAGCAATCAGCCCCAGCATTTT CASSDRGGLSNQPQHF
TRBJ1-2 TRBD1 16 NA TRBV18 TGTGCCAGCTCCGCTCTAGGGGGCACCCTTAGCTATGGCTACACCTTC CASSALGGTLSYGYTF
TRBJ2-1 NA 16 NA TRBV27 TGTGCCAGCAGTTTAAGATCGGGAGTGTACTACAATGAGCAGTTCTTC CASSLRSGVYYNEQFF
TRBJ1-4 NA 14 NA TRBV7-9 TGTGCCAGCAGCTTACGGGAGACTAATGAAAAACTGTTTTTT CASSLRETNEKLFF
TRBJ1-1 TRBD1 14 once TRBV7-9 TGTGCCAGCAGCTTAGAGACAGGGGGCGCTGAAGCTTTCTTT CASSLETGGAEAFF
TRBJ2-2 TRBD2 18 few TRBV28 TGTGCCAGCAGACAAATTCGGGGGCTAGCGGGATCGGGCGGGGAGCTGTTTTTT CASRQIRGLAGSGGELFF
TRBJ1-4 NA 15 NA TRBV30 TGTGCCTGGAGTGTACTCAGGGGCGGCAATGAAAAACTGTTTTTT CAWSVLRGGNEKLFF
TRBJ2-1 TRBD2 16 NA TRBV5-1 TGCGCCAGCAGCACCACTAGCGGGAGCTCCTACAATGAGCAGTTCTTC CASSTTSGSSYNEQFF
TRBJ2-1 TRBD2 18 few TRBV19 TGTGCCAGTAGTATAGCCGGAGCTAGCGGGAGGGCTGGGGGTGAGCAGTTCTTC CASSIAGASGRAGGEQFF
TRBJ1-1 TRBD1 15 NA TRBV6-1 TGTGCCAGCAGGGGACAGGGGAGTGTGCACACTGAAGCTTTCTTT CASRGQGSVHTEAFF
TRBJ1-1 NA 12 few TRBV5-6 TGTGCCAGCAGCTTGGTGGAGACTGAAGCTTTCTTT CASSLVETEAFF
TRBJ2-5 TRBD1 15 NA TRBV2 TGTGCCAGCAGTGAACTACAGGGGGCGAGGGAGACCCAGTACTTC CASSELQGARETQYF
TRBJ2-3 TRBD2 17 NA TRBV7-2 TGTGCCAGCAGCTCAGAATCCCTAGCGGGGGGTATAGATACGCAGTATTTT CASSSESLAGGIDTQYF
TRBJ2-2 NA 15 NA TRBV29-1 TGCAGCGTTTCGCAGGGATACGCGAACACCGGGGAGCTGTTTTTT CSVSQGYANTGELFF
TRBJ1-2 NA 13 NA TRBV11-2 TGTGCCAGCAGCTCGTCTGGCCCCTATGGCTACACCTTC CASSSSGPYGYTF